This TCR beta chain is drawn from a study of T cells after yellow fever vaccination. General study findings and limits: It was a weaker secondary response, yet one that peaked faster, at day 5 versus 15. Booster sampling recovered most clones from primary vaccination (less than 97% CD4, roughly 88% CD8). Highly abundant clonotypes carried over from the bulk population could end up in FACS-sorted repertoires as contaminants.

This clonotype was found many times. Generation of TCR cDNA used 5'RACE template switching (which added a universal primer site and UMIs). TCRdb recomputed calls from the 5' RACE reads with MiXCR, one row per CDR3 protein. The sample lists about 45,000 distinct CDR3 sequences; 6.8% were seen once. V lost 6 bases and J lost 5, with 8 bases in between. The CDR3 contains 12 residues. The chain joins TRBV12-3 or TRBV12-4 to TRBJ2-4; D not resolved. The receptor was derived from a man aged 25 to 40 who received the YFV17D yellow fever vaccine. The sample here was CD8+ T cells not binding an NS4B(214-222) dextramer, sorted from PBMCs, taken 45 days after the yellow fever booster vaccination. The CDR3 sequence: CASRAYQNIQYF. CDR3 in DNA: TGTGCCAGCAGGGCGTACCAAAACATTCAGTACTTC.